The clone carrying this T cell receptor (beta chain) was counted once. Antigen: not known. As to treatment: approximately nine-day PBMC culture with coronavirus spike peptide pools or control peptides (ViraFEST assay). The sample is drawn from a study of vaccination and CD4 T cells after COVID-19. Study information: Overlapping spike peptides served as the stimulus for the cells. These peptides came from SARS-CoV-2 and from the common cold coronaviruses HCoV-NL63, HCoV-OC43 and HCoV-229E.

With the Oncomine TCR Beta short-read assay, DNA from cultured CD4+ T cells was sequenced. The template was genomic DNA from cultured CD4+ T cells. MiXCR, run by TCRdb on the PCR reads, gives a single entry per CDR3 protein. The sample has roughly 20,000 distinct CDR3 sequences, around 80% seen once. Notes on the study in general: There was no significant change from about 22 to 38 median reactive clonotypes.

V lost 5 bases to trimming and J lost 3 bases; unmatched junction nucleotides: 6. Looked up from germline, CDR1 is MNHEY and CDR2 is SMNVEV (reference sequence). The CDR3 consists of 14 residues. Sequencing used CD4+ T cells from blood, cultured in vitro, obtained after SARS-CoV-2 vaccination. This clonotype was sampled from a human donor who received a COVID-19 vaccine. The chain joins TRBV27 to TRBJ2-7, with 8 bases matching TRBD1. CDR3 protein: CASSDRDRSYEQYF. As DNA, the CDR3 is TGTGCCAGCAGTGACCGGGACAGGAGCTACGAGCAGTACTTC.